This T cell receptor beta chain was documented in a study of shared T cell receptors in the human thymus. TCRdb keeps only in-frame clones here, not all; method: immunoSEQ multiplex PCR. The sample records roughly 560,000 clones, 78% being singletons. The germline V and J ends were trimmed by 0 bases and 4 bases, with 26 bases remaining between them. Germline V gene sequence: CDR1 SGHRS, CDR2 YFSETQ. The length of the CDR3 is 20 residues. These data were also reused for a study on human thymus T cells. This second study says: Corrective heart surgery yielded the resections from which the thymus tissue came. Thymic and blood repertoires appeared to display a bias in their usage of V and J genes. Related research found strongly overlapping thymic repertoires in unrelated individuals.

Sequenced material: thymocytes. The sequence was collected from a boy under three years old with a congenital heart defect. The chain combines TRBV5-1 with TRBJ1-3; a possible D gene is TRBD1 (6 bases). The CDR3 here is CASSLAAPGTKGVLGNTIYF. CDR3 bases: TGCGCCAGCAGCTTGGCCGCCCCGGGGACAAAGGGAGTACTAGGAAACACCATATATTTT.